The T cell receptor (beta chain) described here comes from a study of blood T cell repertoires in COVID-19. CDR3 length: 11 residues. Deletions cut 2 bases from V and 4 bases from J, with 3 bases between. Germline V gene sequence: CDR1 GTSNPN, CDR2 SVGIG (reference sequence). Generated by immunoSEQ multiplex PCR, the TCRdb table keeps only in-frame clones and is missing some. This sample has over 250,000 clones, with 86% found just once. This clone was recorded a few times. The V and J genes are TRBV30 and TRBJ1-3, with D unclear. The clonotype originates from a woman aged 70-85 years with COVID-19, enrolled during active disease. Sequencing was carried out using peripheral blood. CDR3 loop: CAWSPGNTIYF. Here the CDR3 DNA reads TGTGCCTGGAGTCCGGGAAACACCATATATTTT.